The 14 T cell receptor beta chains presented below share a single source sample, sequenced in a study of T cell responses to AZD1222 COVID-19 vaccine (dated by TCRdb to about 2021). Read against the paper, the sample's time point label means: baseline before first vaccination. Explained via the paper, the treatment or condition label denotes: meningococcal conjugate vaccine given as trial control. Libraries were constructed by the immunoSEQ multiplex PCR assay. This is the immuneACCESS table as TCRdb keeps it, with only in-frame sequences that have V and J called. A part of the clones is gone; compared with another copy, unresolved V genes explain less than half, and the rest is unexplained. Here the sample has tens of thousands of clones; roughly 80% occur a single time. 20% of the sample is taken by the ten largest. Specimen: peripheral blood, collected on day 0 of MenACWY control vaccination. All receptors derive from an adult in good health.

The chain employs TRBV10-3 and TRBJ2-6; tentatively, D is TRBD2 (6 bases). Trimming left V 10 bases short and J 2 bases short, with 21 bases between. From germline, CDR1 is ENHRY and CDR2 SYGVKD. The CDR3 is made up of 17 amino acids. CDR3 DNA: TGTGCCACCGAAAATTCGGGAGCTGCGGCTGGGGCCAACGTCCTGACTTTC. Protein: CATENSGAAAGANVLTF.

This clone was seen more than once but under ten times. The chain combines TRBV3-1 (or the pseudogene TRBV3-2) with TRBJ2-6, with D maybe TRBD2 (6 bases). With 4 bases removed from V and 4 bases from J, the gap between germline ends came to 17 bases. Germline V gives CDR1 LGHDT, CDR2 YNNKEL (reference sequence). The CDR3 totals 17 residues. The CDR3 loop is CASSRDSWPGGANVLTF. CDR3 sequence (DNA): TGTGCCAGCAGCCGGGACTCTTGGCCCGGAGGGGCCAACGTCCTGACTTTC.

CDR3 amino acids: CASRRDRGNTEAFF. The CDR3 bases are TGTGCCAGCAGGAGGGACAGGGGAAACACTGAAGCTTTCTTT. This sequence joins TRBV6-5 and TRBJ1-1; 10 bases agree with TRBD1. The CDR3 is 14 amino acids. V trimming: 6 bases; J trimming: 2 bases; junction bases outside the gene matches: 3. Germline CDR1 MNHEY, CDR2 SVGAGI.

The rearrangement joins TRBV2 to TRBJ1-4; 7 bases fit TRBD1. Germline CDR1 and CDR2: SNHLY and FYNNEI. V was clipped by 4 bases and J by 3 bases; unmatched bases: 8. The CDR3 sequence is 16 residues long. In nucleotides, the CDR3 is TGTGCCAGCAGTGGGGGACAGACATGGCCTAATGAAAAACTGTTTTTT. Amino acids: CASSGGQTWPNEKLFF.

This sequence joins TRBV7-2 and TRBJ2-3, with D perhaps TRBD2 (6 bases). The CDR3 is 16 amino acids. Trimming removed 4 bases from V and 4 bases from J, with 18 bases in between. The germline V gene encodes CDR1 SGHTA and CDR2 FQGNSA. CDR3 sequence: CASSSRREARADTQYF. CDR3 DNA sequence: TGTGCCAGCAGCTCTAGGAGGGAGGCTCGGGCAGATACGCAGTATTTT.

This chain connects TRBV30 to TRBJ2-6; 10 bases agree with TRBD1. V gave up 5 bases and J gave up 7 bases; unmatched junction bases: 14. Germline V gene lookup returns CDR1 GTSNPN and CDR2 SVGIG (reference sequence). The CDR3 is 17 residues long. Here the CDR3 reads CAWYRDRGRRGANVLTF. CDR3 nucleotides: TGTGCCTGGTACCGGGACAGGGGCCGCCGGGGAGCCAACGTCCTGACTTTC.

This clone was recorded a few times. Within the sample, other DNA sequences also encode this same CDR3. The V call is TRBV5-4, the J call TRBJ1-6; no reliable D call. Germline CDR1 reads SGHNT; CDR2 reads YYREEE (reference sequence). Trimming removed 2 bases from V and 0 bases from J, with 6 bases in between. This CDR3 has 15 residues. CDR3 region: CASSLESSYNSPLHF. DNA of the CDR3: TGTGCCAGCAGCTTAGAGAGCTCCTATAATTCACCCCTCCACTTT.

CDR3 region: CASSLRSNEKLFF. CDR3 in DNA: TGTGCCAGCAGCCTAAGGAGTAATGAAAAACTGTTTTTT. The chain combines TRBV7-2 with TRBJ1-4; no clear D. In germline, CDR1 is SGHTA, CDR2 FQGNSA. Trimming cost V 5 bases and J 4 bases, with 8 bases left between them. The CDR3 contains 13 residues.

CDR3 nucleotides: TGTGCCAGCAGTGGACATAAGAACACTGAAGCTTTCTTT. It translates to CASSGHKNTEAFF. V gene TRBV2 combines with J gene TRBJ1-1; D uncertain. The CDR3 has 13 residues. V was clipped by 4 bases and J by 1 base, with 7 bases between them. Per the germline V gene, CDR1 is SNHLY and CDR2 is FYNNEI.

The rearrangement uses TRBV19 and TRBJ1-5, with D uncertain. CDR1 is LNHDA, CDR2 SQIVND, per germline (reference sequence). This CDR3 comprises 15 residues. V was shortened by 4 bases and J by 7 bases, with 17 bases between the two germline ends. CDR3 bases: TGTGCCAGTAGTAGGAGACGGACGGGAAGGCAGCCCCAGCATTTT. This sequence encodes CASSRRRTGRQPQHF.

The chain has TRBV5-1 and TRBJ2-7; TRBD2 matches at 11 bases. The V gene's germline CDR1 is SGHRS and CDR2 YFSETQ. The CDR3 extends over 15 amino acids. With 4 bases clipped from V and 2 bases from J, the junction kept 5 bases outside the gene matches. The CDR3 DNA reads TGCGCCAGCAGCCCCGGGACTAGCGGCACCTACGAGCAGTACTTC. Translating gives CASSPGTSGTYEQYF.

This chain joins TRBV5-1 and TRBJ2-7, with 10 bases lining up with TRBD1. V dropped 4 bases and J dropped 3; count of bases not matched to a gene: 4. The CDR3 is 14 amino acids. Looked up from germline, CDR1 is SGHRS and CDR2 is YFSETQ. The CDR3 DNA is TGCGCCAGCAGCCCCGGGACAGGGGACTACGAGCAGTACTTC. As protein: CASSPGTGDYEQYF.

J is TRBJ2-7 and V is TRBV6-2 or TRBV6-3; TRBD2 matches 7 bases. CDR3 size: 15 residues. CDR1 MNHEY and CDR2 SVGEGT come from the germline V gene. Losses at the gene ends were 3 bases for V and 2 bases for J; bases not matched to a gene: 7. CDR3 region: CASSYQTGGPYEQYF. The CDR3 bases are TGTGCCAGCAGTTATCAAACGGGAGGACCCTACGAGCAGTACTTC.

The chain carries TRBV28 and TRBJ2-3; D uncertain. Germline CDR1 reads MDHEN; CDR2 reads SYDVKM. V dropped 9 bases and J dropped 0 bases, with 16 bases sitting between them. The CDR3 has 15 residues. CDR3 region: CASSYPPSSTDTQYF. CDR3 DNA: TGTGCCAGTTCTTACCCCCCCTCTAGCACAGATACGCAGTATTTT.